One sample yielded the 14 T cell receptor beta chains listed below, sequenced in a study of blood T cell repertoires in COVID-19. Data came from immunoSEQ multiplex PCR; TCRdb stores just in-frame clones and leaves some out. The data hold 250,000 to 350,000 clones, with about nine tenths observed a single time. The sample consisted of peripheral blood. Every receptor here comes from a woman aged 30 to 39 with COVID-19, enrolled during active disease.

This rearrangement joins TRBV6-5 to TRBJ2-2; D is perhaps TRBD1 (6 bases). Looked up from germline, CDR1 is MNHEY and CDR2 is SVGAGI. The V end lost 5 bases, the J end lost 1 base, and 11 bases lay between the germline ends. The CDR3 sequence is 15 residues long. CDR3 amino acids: CASSPTGLNTGELFF. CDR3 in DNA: TGTGCCAGCAGTCCGACAGGTCTGAACACCGGGGAGCTGTTTTTT.

CDR3 DNA: TGTGCCAGCAGTGTGGAGTGGCGGCAGGGGGCAACTAATGAAAAACTGTTTTTT. It encodes CASSVEWRQGATNEKLFF. The chain employs TRBV6-1 and TRBJ1-4, with 7 positions matching TRBD1. Germline V gene sequence: CDR1 MNHNS, CDR2 SASEGT. CDR3 size: 18 residues. The trim removed 4 bases at V and 0 bases at J, leaving 11 bases unmatched.

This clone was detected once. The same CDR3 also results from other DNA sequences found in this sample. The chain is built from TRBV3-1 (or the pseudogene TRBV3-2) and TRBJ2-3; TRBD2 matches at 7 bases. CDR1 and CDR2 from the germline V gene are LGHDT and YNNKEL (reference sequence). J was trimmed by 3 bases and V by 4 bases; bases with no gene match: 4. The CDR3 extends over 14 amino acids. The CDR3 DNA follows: TGTGCCAGCAGCCCTAGCGGAAGTACAGATACGCAGTATTTT. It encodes CASSPSGSTDTQYF.

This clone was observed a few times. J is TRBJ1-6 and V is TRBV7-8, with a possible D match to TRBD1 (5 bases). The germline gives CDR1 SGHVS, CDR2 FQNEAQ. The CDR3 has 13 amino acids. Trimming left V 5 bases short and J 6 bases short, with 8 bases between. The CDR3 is CASSNGGNSPLHF. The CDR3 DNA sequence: TGTGCCAGCAGCAACGGGGGTAATTCACCCCTCCACTTT.

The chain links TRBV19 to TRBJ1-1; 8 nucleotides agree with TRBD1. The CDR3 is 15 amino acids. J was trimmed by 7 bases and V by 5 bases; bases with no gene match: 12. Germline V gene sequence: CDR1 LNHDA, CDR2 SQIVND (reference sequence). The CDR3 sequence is CASSAPRTGPDEAFF. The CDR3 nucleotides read TGTGCCAGTAGTGCACCTAGGACAGGGCCCGATGAAGCTTTCTTT.

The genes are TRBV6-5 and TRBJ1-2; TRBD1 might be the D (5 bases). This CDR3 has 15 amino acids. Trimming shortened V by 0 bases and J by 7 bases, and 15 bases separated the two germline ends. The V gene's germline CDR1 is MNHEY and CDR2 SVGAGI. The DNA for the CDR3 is TGTGCCAGCAGTTACTCCATCCCCAGGGAAGGTGGCTACACCTTC. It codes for CASSYSIPREGGYTF.

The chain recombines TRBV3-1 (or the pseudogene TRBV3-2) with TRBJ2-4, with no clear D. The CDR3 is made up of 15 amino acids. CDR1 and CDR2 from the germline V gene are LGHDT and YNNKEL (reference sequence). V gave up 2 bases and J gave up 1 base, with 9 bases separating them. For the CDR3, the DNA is TGTGCCAGCAGCCAAATAACCCGGGCCAAAAACATTCAGTACTTC. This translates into CASSQITRAKNIQYF.

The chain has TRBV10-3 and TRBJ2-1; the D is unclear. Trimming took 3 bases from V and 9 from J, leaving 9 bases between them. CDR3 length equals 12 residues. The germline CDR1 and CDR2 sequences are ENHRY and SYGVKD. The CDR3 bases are TGTGCCATCAGTGACGGAGTCGGTGAGCAGTTCTTC. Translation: CAISDGVGEQFF.

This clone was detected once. The CDR3 reads CASSRTCRGLNSPLHF. DNA of the CDR3: TGTGCCAGCAGCAGAACTTGCAGGGGGCTGAATTCACCCCTCCACTTT. This rearrangement joins TRBV21-1 to TRBJ1-6; TRBD1 is the table's D call and was not checked against the DNA. TRBV21-1 is described as a pseudogene. The CDR3 consists of 16 residues.

CDR3 bases: TGTGCCAGCAGTGCGAGGGCCAGCATCGCAACTAATGAAAAACTGTTTTTT. This encodes CASSARASIATNEKLFF. The V gene is TRBV2, the J gene TRBJ1-4; D is ambiguous. The CDR3 loop spans 17 amino acids. Germline lookup yields CDR1 SNHLY and CDR2 FYNNEI. V was cut by 4 bases and J by 0 bases, with 15 bases left in between.

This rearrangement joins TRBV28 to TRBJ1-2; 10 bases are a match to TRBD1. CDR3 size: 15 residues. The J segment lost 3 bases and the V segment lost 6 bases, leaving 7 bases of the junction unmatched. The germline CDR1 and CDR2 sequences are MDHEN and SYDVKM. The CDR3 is CASRRTGTGDYGYTF. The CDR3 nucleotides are TGTGCCAGCAGGCGCACCGGGACAGGGGACTATGGCTACACCTTC.

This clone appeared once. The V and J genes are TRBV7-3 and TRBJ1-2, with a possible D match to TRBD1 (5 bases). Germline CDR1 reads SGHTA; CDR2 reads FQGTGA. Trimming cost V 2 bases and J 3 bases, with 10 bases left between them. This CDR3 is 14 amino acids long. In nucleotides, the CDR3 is TGTGCCAGCAGCTTACTCAGGGTGGACTATGGCTACACCTTC. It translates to CASSLLRVDYGYTF. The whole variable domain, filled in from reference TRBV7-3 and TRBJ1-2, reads GAGVSQTPSNKVTEKGKYVELRCDPISGHTALYWYRQSLGQGPEFLIYFQGTGAADDSGLPNDRFFAVRPEGSVSTLKIQRTERGDSAVYLCASSLLRVDYGYTFGSGTRLTVV.

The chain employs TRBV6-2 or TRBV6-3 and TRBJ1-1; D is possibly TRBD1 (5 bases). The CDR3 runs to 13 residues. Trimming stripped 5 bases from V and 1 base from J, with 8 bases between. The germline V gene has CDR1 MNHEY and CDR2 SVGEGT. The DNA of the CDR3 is TGTGCCAGCAGTCCGACAGAGAACACTGAAGCTTTCTTT. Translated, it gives CASSPTENTEAFF.

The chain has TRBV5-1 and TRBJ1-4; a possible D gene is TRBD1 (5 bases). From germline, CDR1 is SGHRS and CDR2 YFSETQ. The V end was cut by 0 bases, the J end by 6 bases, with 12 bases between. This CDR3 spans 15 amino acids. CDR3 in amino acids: CASSLAGAGDEKLFF. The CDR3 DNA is TGCGCCAGCAGCTTGGCGGGCGCGGGGGATGAAAAACTGTTTTTT.